The 16 T cell receptor beta chains reported below all come from one sample, sequenced in a study of T cell responses to AZD1222 COVID-19 vaccine. Generated by immunoSEQ multiplex PCR, the TCRdb table keeps only in-frame clones and is missing some. The table lists roughly 190,000 clones, approximately 92% of them singletons. This specimen consisted of peripheral blood, obtained 28 days after the second dose of the MenACWY control vaccine. All receptors come from an adult who received the MenACWY meningococcal vaccine as a control.

The genes are TRBV7-3 and TRBJ2-3; 9 bases are shared with TRBD2. The CDR3 has 17 residues. The germline gives CDR1 SGHTA, CDR2 FQGTGA. After removal of 2 bases from V and 3 bases from J, the junction contained 9 bases not matched to a gene. CDR3 coding DNA: TGTGCCAGCAGCTTATTGGCGGGAGGGCCTAGGACAGATACGCAGTATTTT. Translating it yields CASSLLAGGPRTDTQYF.

The chain carries TRBV5-1 and TRBJ2-7; possibly TRBD1 for D (6 bases). Trimming removed 1 base at V and 3 bases at J, with 11 bases between. Germline values: CDR1 SGHRS, CDR2 YFSETQ. There are 14 residues in the CDR3. The CDR3 sequence is CASSLTDSVYEQYF. In nucleotides, the CDR3 is TGCGCCAGCAGCTTGACGGACAGCGTCTACGAGCAGTACTTC.

The chain recombines TRBV6-2 or TRBV6-3 with TRBJ2-2; D not certain. Germline V CDR1 and CDR2: MNHEY, SVGEGT. This CDR3 contains 16 residues. Trimming stripped 0 bases from V and 4 bases from J, with 12 bases between. The CDR3 protein is CASSYSNLVSTGELFF. For the CDR3, the DNA is TGTGCCAGCAGTTACTCGAATCTTGTCAGCACCGGGGAGCTGTTTTTT.

The chain employs TRBV11-2 and TRBJ2-1; TRBD2 is a possible D gene (6 bases). From germline, CDR1 is SGHAT and CDR2 FQNNGV. Trimming pared 2 bases from V and 7 bases from J, leaving 15 bases between. The CDR3 has 15 residues. CDR3 residues: CASSLTWGAGNEQFF. The CDR3 nucleotides are TGTGCCAGCAGCTTAACGTGGGGCGCGGGGAATGAGCAGTTCTTC.

This chain links TRBV2 with TRBJ1-4; D gene ambiguous. This CDR3 has 14 amino acids. The germline V gene has CDR1 SNHLY and CDR2 FYNNEI. Trimming shortened V by 6 bases and J by 8 bases, and 16 bases separated the two germline ends. The chain's CDR3 is CASRKDQPGEKLFF. DNA of the CDR3: TGTGCCAGCAGGAAGGACCAACCGGGGGAAAAACTGTTTTTT.

The V gene is TRBV6-2 or TRBV6-3, the J gene TRBJ1-2, with D unclear. The CDR3 length is 15 residues. Per germline, CDR1 MNHEY and CDR2 SVGEGT. V was cut by 2 bases and J by 0 bases, with 10 bases left in between. The CDR3 reads CASSYGSLANYGYTF. DNA for the CDR3: TGTGCCAGCAGTTACGGGAGTTTGGCTAACTATGGCTACACCTTC.

The chain uses TRBV3-1 (or the pseudogene TRBV3-2) and TRBJ2-2; weak D call: TRBD2 (6 bases). V shed 2 bases and J shed 7 bases, with 17 bases lying between them. This CDR3 contains 16 residues. Germline lookup yields CDR1 LGHDT and CDR2 YNNKEL (reference sequence). Written as DNA, the CDR3 is TGTGCCAGCAGCCAACAGATCCGGGAGCCCGGCGGGGAGCTGTTTTTT. Amino acids: CASSQQIREPGGELFF.

This clone was seen once. V usage is TRBV19 and J usage is TRBJ2-2; 8 nucleotides agree with TRBD1. The CDR3 contains 15 residues. The germline CDR1 and CDR2 sequences are LNHDA and SQIVND (reference sequence). The ends lost 5 bases at V and 7 bases at J; junction bases unmatched: 9. Written as DNA, the CDR3 is TGTGCCAGTAGTCCCAGGACAGGGTTCGGCGGGGAGCTGTTTTTT. It specifies CASSPRTGFGGELFF.

The V call is TRBV7-6, the J call TRBJ2-3; 11 bases fit TRBD2. J was trimmed by 4 bases and V by 3 bases; bases with no gene match: 6. Germline V gives CDR1 SGHVS, CDR2 FNYEAQ. This CDR3 has 16 residues. CDR3 amino acids: CASSFLTSGSSDTQYF. The CDR3 DNA reads as TGTGCCAGCAGCTTCTTAACTAGCGGGAGTTCAGATACGCAGTATTTT.

This chain uses TRBV30 with TRBJ1-1; TRBD1 is a possible D gene (5 bases). This CDR3 region has 13 residues. Trimming pared 3 bases from V and 1 base from J, leaving 9 bases between. Germline CDR1 reads GTSNPN; CDR2 reads SVGIG (reference sequence). In DNA, the CDR3 is TGTGCCTGGAGGACGGGGGGGAACACTGAAGCTTTCTTT. This gives the protein CAWRTGGNTEAFF. The entire variable domain, with the rest obtained from reference TRBV30 and TRBJ1-1, is as follows: SQTIHQWPATLVQPVGSPLSLECTVEGTSNPNLYWYRQAAGRGLQLLFYSVGIGQISSEVPQNLSASRPQDRQFILSSKKLLLSDSGFYLCAWRTGGNTEAFFGQGTRLTVV.

The chain joins TRBV7-3 to TRBJ1-1; TRBD1 agrees at 7 bases. Germline V gene lookup returns CDR1 SGHTA and CDR2 FQGTGA. The trim removed 5 bases at V and 3 bases at J, leaving 3 bases unmatched. CDR3 length: 13 amino acids. The CDR3 DNA follows: TGTGCCAGCAGCCTCGACAGGGACACTGAAGCTTTCTTT. This codes for CASSLDRDTEAFF.

The rearrangement links TRBV11-3 to TRBJ2-1; 9 positions match TRBD2. Germline V CDR1 and CDR2: SGHNT, YENEEA. V was pared by 0 bases and J by 6 bases, with 9 bases of the junction left unmatched. The CDR3 spans 17 residues. DNA of the CDR3: TGTGCCAGCAGCTTAGACTTAGCGGGAGTAGGCTCCAATGAGCAGTTCTTC. Amino acids: CASSLDLAGVGSNEQFF.

The V and J genes are TRBV19 and TRBJ1-3, with 7 bases fitting TRBD1. Germline CDR1 LNHDA, CDR2 SQIVND (reference sequence). Losses at the gene ends were 7 bases for V and 7 bases for J; bases not matched to a gene: 4. The length of the CDR3 is 12 residues. DNA of the CDR3: TGTGCCAGTAACGGAGGGGGCAACACCATATATTTT. Its protein product is CASNGGGNTIYF.

The V call is TRBV29-1, the J call TRBJ1-1, with 7 bases matching TRBD1. The CDR3 is 13 amino acids. The germline V gene encodes CDR1 SQVTM and CDR2 ANQGSEA. J was trimmed by 4 bases and V by 8 bases; bases with no gene match: 10. CDR3 loop: CSITTGMVTEAFF. As DNA, the CDR3 is TGCAGCATCACGACAGGGATGGTCACTGAAGCTTTCTTT.

The rearrangement links TRBV18 to TRBJ1-1; TRBD1 might be the D (5 bases). Germline-derived CDR1 and CDR2 are KGHSH and LQKENI. Trimming shortened V by 4 bases and J by 5 bases, and 17 bases separated the two germline ends. This CDR3 has 15 residues. The CDR3 nucleotides read TGTGCCAGCTCACTTAAGGGACGGACGGCGACTGAAGCTTTCTTT. Residues: CASSLKGRTATEAFF.

This chain links TRBV9 with TRBJ2-1; 14 nucleotides align to TRBD2. V lost 0 bases to trimming and J lost 8 bases; unmatched junction nucleotides: 4. CDR1 SGDLS and CDR2 YYNGEE come from the germline V gene. This CDR3 comprises 16 residues. CDR3 loop: CASSVVGTSGSHEQFF. CDR3 DNA: TGTGCCAGCAGCGTAGTGGGGACTAGCGGGAGCCATGAGCAGTTCTTC.